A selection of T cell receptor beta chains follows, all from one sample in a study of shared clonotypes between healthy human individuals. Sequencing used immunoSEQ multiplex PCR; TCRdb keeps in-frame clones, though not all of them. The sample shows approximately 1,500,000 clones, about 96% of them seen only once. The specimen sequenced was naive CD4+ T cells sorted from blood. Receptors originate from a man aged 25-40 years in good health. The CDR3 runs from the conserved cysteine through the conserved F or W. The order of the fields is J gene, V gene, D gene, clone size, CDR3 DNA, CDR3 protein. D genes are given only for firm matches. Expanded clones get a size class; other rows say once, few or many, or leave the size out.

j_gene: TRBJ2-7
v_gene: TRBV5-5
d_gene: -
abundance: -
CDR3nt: TGTGCCAGCAGTCCGAGACAGGCCTACGAGCAGTACTTC
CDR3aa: CASSPRQAYEQYF

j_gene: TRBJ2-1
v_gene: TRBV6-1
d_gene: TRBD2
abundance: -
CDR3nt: TGTGCCAGCAGATCTAGCGGGAGATCTGGTGAGCAGTTCTTC
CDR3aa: CASRSSGRSGEQFF

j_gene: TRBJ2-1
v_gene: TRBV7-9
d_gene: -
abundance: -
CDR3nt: TGTGCCAGCAGCTCGTACTCGGCCCCCTACAATGAGCAGTTCTTC
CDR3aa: CASSSYSAPYNEQFF

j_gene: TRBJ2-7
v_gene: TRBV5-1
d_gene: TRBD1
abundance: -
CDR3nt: TGCGCCAGCAGCTTCCAGACAGGGGGCCCCTACGAGCAGTACTTC
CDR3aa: CASSFQTGGPYEQYF

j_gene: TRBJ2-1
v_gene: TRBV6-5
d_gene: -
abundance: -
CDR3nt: TGTGCCAGCAGTTACTGGCCTAGCATGAATGAGCAGTTCTTC
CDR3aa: CASSYWPSMNEQFF

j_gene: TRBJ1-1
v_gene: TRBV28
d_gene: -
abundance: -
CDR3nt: TGTGCCAGCAGGCCTCGGGACACTGAAGCTTTCTTT
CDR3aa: CASRPRDTEAFF

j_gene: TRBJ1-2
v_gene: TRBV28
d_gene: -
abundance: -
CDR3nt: TGTGCCAGCAGCCAGAACAGCTATGGCTACACCTTC
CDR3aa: CASSQNSYGYTF

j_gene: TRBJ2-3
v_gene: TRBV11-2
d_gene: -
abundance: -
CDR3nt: TGTGCCAGCAGGGGACTTCGGGGGAGAGGCACAGATACGCAGTATTTT
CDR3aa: CASRGLRGRGTDTQYF

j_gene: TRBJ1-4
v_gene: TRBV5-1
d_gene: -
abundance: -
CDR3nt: TGCGCCAGCAGCTTGGAACCAGGGGCTGAAAAACTGTTTTTT
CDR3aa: CASSLEPGAEKLFF

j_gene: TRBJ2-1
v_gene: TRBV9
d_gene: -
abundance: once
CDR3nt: TGTGCCAGCAGCGTAGCGCTGGAGTTCTCCTACAATGAGCAGTTCTTC
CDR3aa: CASSVALEFSYNEQFF

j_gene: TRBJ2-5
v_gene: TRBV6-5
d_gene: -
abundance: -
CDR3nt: TGTGCCAGCAGTAGACAGGTACAAGAGACCCAGTACTTC
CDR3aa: CASSRQVQETQYF

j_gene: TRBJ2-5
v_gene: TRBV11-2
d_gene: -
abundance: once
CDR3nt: TGTGCCAGCAGGCGCCCTTACAGAAACCAAGAGACCCAGTACTTC
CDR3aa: CASRRPYRNQETQYF

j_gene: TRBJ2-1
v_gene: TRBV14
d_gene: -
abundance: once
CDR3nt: TGTGCCAGCAGCCACATTGTTTCCTACAATGAGCAGTTCTTC
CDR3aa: CASSHIVSYNEQFF

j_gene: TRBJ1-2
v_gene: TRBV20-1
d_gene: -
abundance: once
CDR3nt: TGCAGTGCTCTTGACAGCTATGGCTACACCTTC
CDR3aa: CSALDSYGYTF

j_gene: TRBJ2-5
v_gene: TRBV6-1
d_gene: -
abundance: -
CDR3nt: TGTGCCAGCAGTGAAACTGGGCGGGGGCAAGGCCAAGAGACCCAGTACTTC
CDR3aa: CASSETGRGQGQETQYF

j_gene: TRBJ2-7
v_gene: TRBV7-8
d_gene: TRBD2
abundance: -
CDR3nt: TGTGCCAGCAGCTCTGGGGAGGGCATCGGCTACGAGCAGTACTTC
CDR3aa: CASSSGEGIGYEQYF

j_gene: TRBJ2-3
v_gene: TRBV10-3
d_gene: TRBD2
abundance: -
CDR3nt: TGTGCCATCAATTCGCGGCCCACTAGCGCGCACACAGATACGCAGTATTTT
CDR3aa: CAINSRPTSAHTDTQYF

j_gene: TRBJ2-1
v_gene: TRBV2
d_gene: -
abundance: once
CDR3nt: TGTGCCAGCAGTGTCGGGCAGGGGAGGAGTGAGCAGTTCTTC
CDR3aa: CASSVGQGRSEQFF

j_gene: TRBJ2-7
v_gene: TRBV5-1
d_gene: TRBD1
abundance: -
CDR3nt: TGCGCCAGCAGCTTTGAACAGGGGCGAGGTGTCTTCTACGAGCAGTACTTC
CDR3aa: CASSFEQGRGVFYEQYF

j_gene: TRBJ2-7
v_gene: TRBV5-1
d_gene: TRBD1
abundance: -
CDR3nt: TGCGCCAGCAGCTGGGACAGGCCCACCTACGAGCAGTACTTC
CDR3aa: CASSWDRPTYEQYF

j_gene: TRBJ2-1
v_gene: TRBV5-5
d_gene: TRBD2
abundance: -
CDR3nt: TGTGCCAGCAGCTTGGGTCCTAGCGGGAGGAATGAGCAGTTCTTC
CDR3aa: CASSLGPSGRNEQFF

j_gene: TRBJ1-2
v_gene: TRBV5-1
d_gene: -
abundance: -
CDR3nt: TGCGCCAGCAGCTTGGCACAGGGAGATGGCTACACCTTC
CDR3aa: CASSLAQGDGYTF

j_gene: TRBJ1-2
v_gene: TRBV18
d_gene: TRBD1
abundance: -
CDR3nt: TGTGCCAGCTCACCGGGACAGACCACAGATGGCTACACCTTC
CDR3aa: CASSPGQTTDGYTF

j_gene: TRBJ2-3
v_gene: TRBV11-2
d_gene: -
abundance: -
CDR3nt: TGTGCCAGCGATCTGGGGGACACAGATACGCAGTATTTT
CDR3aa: CASDLGDTDTQYF

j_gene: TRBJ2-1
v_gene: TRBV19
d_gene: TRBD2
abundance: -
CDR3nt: TGTGCCAGTAGTATGAGGACTAGCGGCGATAATGAGCAGTTCTTC
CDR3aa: CASSMRTSGDNEQFF

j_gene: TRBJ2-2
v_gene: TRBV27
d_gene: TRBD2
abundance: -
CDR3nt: TGTGCCAGCAGTTCTATGGGACTAGCGGGGATTAACACCGGGGAGCTGTTTTTT
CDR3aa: CASSSMGLAGINTGELFF

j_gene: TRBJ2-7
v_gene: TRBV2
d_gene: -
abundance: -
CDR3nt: TGTGCCAGCTGGGGGCGGACATACTCCTACGAGCAGTACTTC
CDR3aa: CASWGRTYSYEQYF

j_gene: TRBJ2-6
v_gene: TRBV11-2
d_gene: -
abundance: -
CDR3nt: TGTGCCAGCAGCTTTTTAATCGCGACTGGGGCCAACGTCCTGACTTTC
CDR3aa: CASSFLIATGANVLTF